Below are 2 T cell receptor beta chains sequenced from a single sample in a study of CD8 T cells in Susac syndrome. cDNA came from approximately 0.5 to 1 ug RNA primed by random hexamers. TCRdb analysed the immunoSEQ multiplex PCR reads with MiXCR anew, one entry per CDR3 protein. The table records more than 150,000 distinct CDR3 sequences, about 96% of them present only once. Source material: CD4+ T cells from PBMCs. Receptors originate from a human donor with Susac syndrome.

Concerning this clonotype itself: The junction departs from germline at one end; a sequencing error may be responsible. This rearrangement joins TRBV7-7 to TRBJ1-1, with 9 positions matching TRBD1. This CDR3 contains 22 residues. Germline CDR1 and CDR2: SSHAT and FNYEAQ (reference sequence). The CDR3 region has the DNA TGTGCTAGCAGCTTAGGTAGTGTCCCGGGACAGGGAAAGGTGCGGCAGGACACTGAAGCTTTCTTT. This translates into CASSLGSVPGQGKVRQDTEAFF.

V is TRBV29-1 and J is TRBJ2-3, with 8 positions matching TRBD1. This CDR3 spans 13 amino acids. Germline V gene data show CDR1 as SQVTM and CDR2 as ANQGSEA. V shed 6 bases and J 6 bases; nucleotides not matched to a gene: 8. The CDR3 spells CSVGQGFLDTQYF. CDR3 DNA sequence: TGCAGCGTCGGACAGGGATTTTTGGATACGCAGTATTTT.